This T cell receptor beta chain was found in a study of cytomegalovirus exposure and HLA in healthy donors. Broader study findings: It was reportedly the case that the classifier diagnosed cytomegalovirus status with high specificity and sensitivity. In vitro confirmation showed a few CMV-associated chains to be CMV antigen specific.

With respect to this clone: Its specificity is not known.

Assay: immunoSEQ multiplex PCR; the TCRdb copy retains only in-frame clones and omits some. The table includes some 83,000 clones, approximately 94% detected once. CDR3 size: 14 residues. Germline-derived CDR1 and CDR2 are SGHRS and YFSETQ. The V end was cut by 0 bases, the J end by 8 bases, with 11 bases between. Sequencing used PBMCs. This clonotype was sampled from a young woman in good health and CMV-seropositive. V gene TRBV5-1 combines with J gene TRBJ1-4, with D possibly matching TRBD1 (6 bases). CDR3 DNA sequence: TGCGCCAGCAGCTTGGGGACAGTCGGAGAAAAACTGTTTTTT. Amino acid sequence: CASSLGTVGEKLFF.